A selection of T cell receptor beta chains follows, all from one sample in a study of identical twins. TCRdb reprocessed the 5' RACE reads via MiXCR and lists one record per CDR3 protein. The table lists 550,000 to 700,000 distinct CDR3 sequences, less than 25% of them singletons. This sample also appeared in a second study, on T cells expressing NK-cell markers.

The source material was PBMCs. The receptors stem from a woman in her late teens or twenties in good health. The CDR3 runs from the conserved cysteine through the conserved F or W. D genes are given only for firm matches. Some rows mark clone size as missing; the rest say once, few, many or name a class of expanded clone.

CDR3: CASSFQGAGEQYF
DNA: TGTGCCAGCAGTTTCCAGGGGGCGGGCGAGCAGTACTTC
J: TRBJ2-7
D: TRBD1
size: many
length: 13
V: TRBV12-3/TRBV12-4

CDR3: CSALGGLTQETQYF
DNA: TGCAGTGCTCTGGGTGGACTGACACAAGAGACCCAGTACTTC
J: TRBJ2-5
D: NA
size: NA
length: 14
V: TRBV20-1

CDR3: CASSQDLGVAGVVNNEQFF
DNA: TGTGCCAGCAGCCAAGATCTGGGGGTAGCGGGGGTCGTAAACAATGAGCAGTTCTTC
J: TRBJ2-1
D: TRBD2
size: NA
length: 19
V: TRBV3-1

CDR3: CAINPSGSYNEQFF
DNA: TGTGCCATCAATCCCAGCGGGAGCTACAATGAGCAGTTCTTC
J: TRBJ2-1
D: TRBD2
size: few
length: 14
V: TRBV10-3

CDR3: CSAGSRTAPNYGYTF
DNA: TGCAGCGCTGGTAGTAGGACAGCGCCTAACTATGGCTACACCTTC
J: TRBJ1-2
D: NA
size: few
length: 15
V: TRBV29-1

CDR3: CASSPPRGKGPGELFF
DNA: TGTGCCAGCAGTCCCCCCAGGGGGAAGGGGCCCGGGGAGCTGTTTTTT
J: TRBJ2-2
D: TRBD1
size: few
length: 16
V: TRBV6-1

CDR3: CSAEQGLAPSNEQFF
DNA: TGCAGTGCTGAACAGGGACTAGCGCCTTCCAATGAGCAGTTCTTC
J: TRBJ2-1
D: TRBD2
size: NA
length: 15
V: TRBV20-1

CDR3: CASSLGGGAGDTQYF
DNA: TGTGCCAGCAGTTTAGGGGGGGGGGCAGGTGATACGCAGTATTTT
J: TRBJ2-3
D: NA
size: NA
length: 15
V: TRBV27

CDR3: CASSLFGGLYGNEQFF
DNA: TGTGCCAGCAGCTTATTCGGAGGGCTCTATGGTAATGAGCAGTTCTTC
J: TRBJ2-1
D: NA
size: NA
length: 16
V: TRBV5-6

CDR3: CASSDRNSGETQYF
DNA: TGCGCCAGCAGTGACCGAAATAGTGGCGAGACCCAGTACTTC
J: TRBJ2-5
D: NA
size: few
length: 14
V: TRBV10-1

CDR3: CSCSPPINEQFF
DNA: TGCAGTTGTAGTCCCCCGATCAATGAGCAGTTCTTC
J: TRBJ2-1
D: NA
size: few
length: 12
V: TRBV20-1

CDR3: CAIRKRDRGVDEQFF
DNA: TGTGCCATCAGGAAGAGGGACAGGGGTGTCGATGAGCAGTTCTTC
J: TRBJ2-1
D: TRBD1
size: NA
length: 15
V: TRBV10-3

CDR3: CASSLQQGPRNEQFF
DNA: TGTGCCAGCAGCTTACAACAGGGTCCTCGGAATGAGCAGTTCTTC
J: TRBJ2-1
D: NA
size: NA
length: 15
V: TRBV7-2

CDR3: CASSPLIRGKTQYF
DNA: TGCGCCAGCAGCCCCCTCATTCGGGGGAAGACCCAGTACTTC
J: TRBJ2-5
D: NA
size: NA
length: 14
V: TRBV5-1

CDR3: CASSPEGGGTRGLEQFF
DNA: TGTGCCAGCAGCCCGGAGGGCGGGGGCACTCGGGGCCTTGAGCAGTTCTTC
J: TRBJ2-1
D: NA
size: NA
length: 17
V: TRBV7-9

CDR3: CSAVLAGGEYEQYF
DNA: TGCAGTGCTGTCCTAGCGGGGGGTGAATACGAGCAGTACTTC
J: TRBJ2-7
D: TRBD2
size: once
length: 14
V: TRBV20-1

CDR3: CASSFPEQFF
DNA: TGCGCCAGCAGCTTCCCTGAGCAGTTCTTC
J: TRBJ2-1
D: NA
size: few
length: 10
V: TRBV5-1

CDR3: CSARLAGDTGELFF
DNA: TGCAGTGCTAGACTAGCGGGAGACACCGGGGAGCTGTTTTTT
J: TRBJ2-2
D: TRBD2
size: many
length: 14
V: TRBV20-1

CDR3: CSASSSPGILEQYF
DNA: TGCAGTGCTAGCTCGTCACCCGGTATCCTCGAGCAGTACTTC
J: TRBJ2-7
D: NA
size: NA
length: 14
V: TRBV20-1

CDR3: CASSKREISGELFF
DNA: TGTGCCAGCAGTAAGCGGGAGATTTCCGGGGAGCTGTTTTTT
J: TRBJ2-2
D: TRBD2
size: NA
length: 14
V: TRBV12-3/TRBV12-4

CDR3: CASSPTGSQGEAFF
DNA: TGTGCCAGCAGCCCTACGGGCTCTCAGGGCGAAGCTTTCTTT
J: TRBJ1-1
D: NA
size: NA
length: 14
V: TRBV7-9

CDR3: CASSFRGGGELFF
DNA: TGTGCCAGCAGCTTTAGAGGGGGAGGGGAGCTGTTTTTT
J: TRBJ2-2
D: NA
size: NA
length: 13
V: TRBV7-2

CDR3: CASSSFTGTSYNEQFF
DNA: TGCGCCAGCAGCTCTTTTACAGGGACCTCCTACAATGAGCAGTTCTTC
J: TRBJ2-1
D: NA
size: NA
length: 16
V: TRBV5-1

CDR3: CSARLGGENTEAFF
DNA: TGCAGTGCTAGATTAGGGGGGGAGAACACTGAAGCTTTCTTT
J: TRBJ1-1
D: NA
size: few
length: 14
V: TRBV20-1

CDR3: CASSSTADSRKFF
DNA: TGTGCCAGCAGCTCAACCGCCGACAGTCGTAAGTTCTTC
J: TRBJ2-1
D: NA
size: NA
length: 13
V: TRBV7-3